This TCR beta chain was profiled in a study of shared clonotypes between healthy human individuals. The wider study: Researchers assigned three CD4 naive, three CD4 memory, two CD8 naive and one CD8 memory plate to each donor.

This clone occurred once. The assay was immunoSEQ multiplex PCR, and TCRdb's table has in-frame clones only and misses some. The table includes a few million clones, around nine tenths detected once. Germline V CDR1 and CDR2: KGHSH, LQKENI. CDR3 size: 17 residues. The junction had 16 bases not matched to a gene; V was cut back by 8 bases and J by 4 bases. This receptor was taken from a man younger than 35 in good health. Sequencing was done on a sample of naive CD4+ T cells sorted from blood. As to subset: CD45RA+ positively selected. This chain connects TRBV18 to TRBJ1-3, with TRBD1 identical over 8 bases. Written as DNA, the CDR3 is TGTGCCAGCGCCCCGACCGGTGGACAGGGTAAAGGAAACACCATATATTTT. Encoded protein: CASAPTGGQGKGNTIYF.